This T cell receptor beta chain derives from a study of beta chain features in type 1 diabetes. Germline CDR1 MNHNS, CDR2 SASEGT. This CDR3 has 15 amino acids. V was pared by 8 bases and J by 0 bases, with 11 bases between. The sequenced template was cDNA made from the entire isolated RNA. Some clones are missing from TCRdb's copy, which holds only in-frame ones; the method was immunoSEQ multiplex PCR. This sample has around 500,000 clones, with 10% to 12% found just once. Sorted populations all had greater than 95% purity. The chain employs TRBV6-1 and TRBJ2-6; D remains ambiguous. Sample: naive CD4+ T cells from blood. The origin of this receptor is a young woman in good health. For the CDR3, the DNA is TGTGCCAGCCAGTCTGAGATCTCTGGGGCCAACGTCCTGACTTTC. This encodes CASQSEISGANVLTF.